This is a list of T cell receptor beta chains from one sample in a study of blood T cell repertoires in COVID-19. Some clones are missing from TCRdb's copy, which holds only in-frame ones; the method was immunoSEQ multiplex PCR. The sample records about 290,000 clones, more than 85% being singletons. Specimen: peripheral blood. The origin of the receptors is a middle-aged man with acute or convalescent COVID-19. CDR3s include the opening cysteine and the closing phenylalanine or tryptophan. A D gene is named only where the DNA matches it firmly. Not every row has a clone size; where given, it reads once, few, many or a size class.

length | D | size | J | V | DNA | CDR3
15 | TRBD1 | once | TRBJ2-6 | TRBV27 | TGTGCCAGCAGTCAGGGGACAGTTGGGGCCAACGTCCTGACTTTC | CASSQGTVGANVLTF
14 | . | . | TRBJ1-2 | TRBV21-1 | TGTGCCAGCAGCAACTTTAGACAGGCCTATGGCTACACCTTC | CASSNFRQAYGYTF
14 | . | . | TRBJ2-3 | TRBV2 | TGTGCCATTTTTAACCCCGGCGCGGCAGATACGCAGTATTTT | CAIFNPGAADTQYF
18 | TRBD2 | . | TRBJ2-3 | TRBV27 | TGTGCCAGCAGTTTAAGGGCTAGCGGGGTATTTGGCACAGATACGCAGTATTTT | CASSLRASGVFGTDTQYF
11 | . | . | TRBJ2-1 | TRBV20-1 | TGCAGTGCTAGATTCTTGAGTGAGCAGTTCTTC | CSARFLSEQFF
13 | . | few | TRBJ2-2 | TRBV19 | TGTGCCAGTAGGCAGGGGATAGTCGGGGAGCTGTTTTTT | CASRQGIVGELFF
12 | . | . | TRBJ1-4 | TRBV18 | TGTGCCAGCTCACCAGGGACATCCTCCCTGTTTTTT | CASSPGTSSLFF
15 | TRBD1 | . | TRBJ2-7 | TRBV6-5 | TGTGCCAGCAGTCCAAGTTTGGGACAGACCTACGAGCAGTACTTC | CASSPSLGQTYEQYF
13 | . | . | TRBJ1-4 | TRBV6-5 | TGTGCCAGCAGACGGACAGTAAATGAAAAACTGTTTTTT | CASRRTVNEKLFF
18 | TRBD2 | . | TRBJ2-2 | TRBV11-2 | TGTGCCAGCAGCTTAGCCGGACTAGCGGGGGGGATGACCGGGGAGCTGTTTTTT | CASSLAGLAGGMTGELFF
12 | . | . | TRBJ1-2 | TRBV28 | TGTGCCAGCAGTCGTGCGATTTATGGCTACACCTTC | CASSRAIYGYTF
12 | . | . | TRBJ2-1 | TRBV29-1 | TGCAGCGTTGAGGTCAGATACAATGAGCAGTTCTTC | CSVEVRYNEQFF
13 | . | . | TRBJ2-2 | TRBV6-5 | TGTGCCAGCAGTCCCTCGGGGACCGGGGAGCTGTTTTTT | CASSPSGTGELFF
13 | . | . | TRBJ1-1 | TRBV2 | TGTGCCAGCAGTGCTCAGGTAAACACTGAAGCTTTCTTT | CASSAQVNTEAFF
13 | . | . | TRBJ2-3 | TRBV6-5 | TGTGCCAGCAAGTCGTTTGTTCCCAACCGGGAGTATTTT | CASKSFVPNREYF
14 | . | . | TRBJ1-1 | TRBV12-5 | TGTGCTAGTGGTTTCCAGGCCGGCCGGACTGAAGCTTTCTTT | CASGFQAGRTEAFF
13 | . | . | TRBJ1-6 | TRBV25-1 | TGTGCCAGCAGTACGGGGAGAAATTCACCCCTCCACTTT | CASSTGRNSPLHF
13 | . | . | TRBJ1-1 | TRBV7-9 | TGTGCCAGCAGCTTATCGTACAGTCCAAGGGCTTTCTTT | CASSLSYSPRAFF
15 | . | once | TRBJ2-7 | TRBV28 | TGTGCCAGCAGCCACGCAGGGGGGATCTCCTACGAGCAGTACTTC | CASSHAGGISYEQYF
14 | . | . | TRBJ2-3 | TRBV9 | TGTGCCAGCAGCCCTGGACAGAACACAGATACGCAGTATTTT | CASSPGQNTDTQYF
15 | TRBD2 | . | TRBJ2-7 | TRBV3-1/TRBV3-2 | TGTGCCAGCAGCCAGCGCGGGGGGCGGACCTACGAGCAGTACTTC | CASSQRGGRTYEQYF
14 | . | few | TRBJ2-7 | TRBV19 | TGTGCCAGTAGTAAACAGGCGTCGTCCTACGAGCAGTACTTC | CASSKQASSYEQYF
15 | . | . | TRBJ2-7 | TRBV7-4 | TGTGCCAGCAGCTTTTGGTTACAGGGACCCTACGAGCAGTACTTC | CASSFWLQGPYEQYF